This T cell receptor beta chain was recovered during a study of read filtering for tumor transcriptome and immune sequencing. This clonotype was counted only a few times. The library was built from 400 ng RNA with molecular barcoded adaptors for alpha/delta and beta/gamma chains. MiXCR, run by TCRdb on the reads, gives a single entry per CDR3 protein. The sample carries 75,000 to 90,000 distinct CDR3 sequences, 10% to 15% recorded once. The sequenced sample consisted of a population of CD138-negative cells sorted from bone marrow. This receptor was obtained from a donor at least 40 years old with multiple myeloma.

The CDR3 sequence: CASSSPYGTLYNEQFF. As DNA, the CDR3 is TGTGCCAGCAGCTCACCCTACGGGACTCTCTACAATGAGCAGTTCTTC. The chain joins TRBV7-2 to TRBJ2-1, with D possibly matching TRBD2 (6 bases). CDR1 is SGHTA and CDR2 is FQGNSA in the germline V gene. This CDR3 has 16 residues. The V gene lost 4 bases and the J gene lost 3 bases, with 16 bases spanning the gap.